This TCR beta chain was documented in a study of CD8 T cells in ankylosing spondylitis. TCRdb called the 5' RACE reads again in MiXCR, with one record for every CDR3 protein. Among about 240,000 distinct CDR3 sequences, about 10% were seen once, and the ten largest hold less than 7%. This clonotype appeared many times. Unmatched junction bases numbered 8, after V lost 4 bases and J lost 4 bases. Germline CDR1 reads SGHTA; CDR2 reads FQGNSA. The CDR3 loop spans 15 amino acids. The chain joins TRBV7-2 to TRBJ1-2; 8 bases fit TRBD1. The sequence derives from a male donor with ankylosing spondylitis or in good health (not recorded which). Sequencing was carried out using blood, either unsorted or a sorted T cell fraction (not recorded which). The CDR3 spells CASSSSSGGVYGYTF. The CDR3, as DNA: TGTGCCAGCAGCTCCTCATCAGGGGGCGTCTATGGCTACACCTTC.